The 16 T cell receptor beta chains reported below all come from one sample, sequenced in a study of blood T cell repertoires in COVID-19. Sequenced by immunoSEQ multiplex PCR; TCRdb stores in-frame clones only, minus some. Among under 300,000 clones listed, over 75% were seen once. Sequencing was performed on peripheral blood. The source is a woman aged 40-49 years who had recovered from COVID-19.

In DNA form, the CDR3 reads TGTGCCAGTAGCCCTGGGGGCGCGTTAGGGTACGAGCAGTACTTC. It specifies CASSPGGALGYEQYF. V usage is TRBV19 and J usage is TRBJ2-7, with D tentatively TRBD1 (6 bases). The V gene lost 6 bases and the J gene lost 4 bases, with 19 bases spanning the gap. This CDR3 has 15 amino acids. CDR1 is LNHDA and CDR2 is SQIVND in the germline V gene (reference sequence).

This clone was detected once. V gene TRBV9 combines with J gene TRBJ2-7, with D tentatively TRBD1 (6 bases). The germline V and J ends were trimmed by 2 bases and 3 bases, with 18 bases remaining between them. The CDR3 spans 16 residues. Per germline, CDR1 SGDLS and CDR2 YYNGEE. CDR3 region: CASSVGDFLGGYEQYF. The DNA of the CDR3 is TGTGCCAGCAGCGTGGGAGACTTTCTAGGGGGCTACGAGCAGTACTTC. The whole variable domain, remainder taken from reference TRBV9 and TRBJ2-7, is DSGVTQTPKHLITATGQRVTLRCSPRSGDLSVYWYQQSLDQGLQFLIQYYNGEERAKGNILERFSAQQFPDLHSELNLSSLELGDSALYFCASSVGDFLGGYEQYFGPGTRLTVT.

The chain joins TRBV19 to TRBJ1-4, with 7 bases fitting TRBD1. The CDR3 covers 14 residues. Germline trimming cut 5 bases from V and 8 bases from J; bases unmatched to any gene: 8. Germline lookup yields CDR1 LNHDA and CDR2 SQIVND (reference sequence). The CDR3 loop reads CASSGQARREKLFF. The CDR3 coding sequence is TGTGCCAGTAGTGGACAGGCTCGGCGGGAAAAACTGTTTTTT.

V usage is TRBV6-5 and J usage is TRBJ2-1, with D perhaps TRBD2 (7 bases). CDR1 is MNHEY, CDR2 SVGAGI, per germline. The CDR3 is 15 amino acids. Trimming cost V 0 bases and J 10 bases, with 16 bases left between them. Here the CDR3 reads CASSYSVRGAGEQFF. The CDR3 DNA reads as TGTGCCAGCAGTTACTCTGTCCGGGGGGCGGGCGAGCAGTTCTTC.

The genes are TRBV3-1 (or the pseudogene TRBV3-2) and TRBJ2-2, with 8 bases lining up with TRBD1. The V segment lost 0 bases and the J segment 7 bases; nucleotides outside the gene matches: 10. Germline CDR1 is LGHDT and CDR2 is YNNKEL (reference sequence). The CDR3 runs to 17 residues. CDR3 sequence reads: CASSQERFRGLGGELFF. The CDR3, as DNA: TGTGCCAGCAGCCAAGAGAGGTTCAGGGGGCTTGGCGGGGAGCTGTTTTTT.

A single count supports this clone. This CDR3 is CASSQTGNYGYTF. In DNA form, the CDR3 reads TGTGCCAGCAGCCAAACAGGGAACTATGGCTACACCTTC. The chain joins TRBV6-2 or TRBV6-3 to TRBJ1-2; weak D call: TRBD1 (6 bases). The length of the CDR3 is 13 residues. Looked up from germline, CDR1 is MNHEY and CDR2 is SVGEGT. Trimming cost V 6 bases and J 2 bases, with 10 bases left between them.

This clone came up once. The chain has TRBV30 and TRBJ2-3; 7 nucleotides align to TRBD2. Germline V gene data show CDR1 as GTSNPN and CDR2 as SVGIG (reference sequence). The CDR3 loop spans 12 amino acids. V shed 5 bases, J shed 4 bases, and the junction held 3 bases outside the gene matches. The CDR3 is CAWDRGADTQYF. The CDR3 DNA is TGTGCCTGGGACCGGGGGGCAGATACGCAGTATTTT.

The chain is built from TRBV28 and TRBJ2-7; 8 nucleotides line up with TRBD2. The CDR3 loop spans 16 amino acids. CDR1 is MDHEN, CDR2 SYDVKM, per germline. The V gene end was trimmed by 7 bases and the J gene end by 1 base; junction bases not matched to a gene: 12. The DNA of the CDR3 is TGTGCCAGCATCACTCACCAAGCGGGGGCTTCCTACGAGCAGTACTTC. Translating it yields CASITHQAGASYEQYF.

This chain uses TRBV6-2 or TRBV6-3 with TRBJ2-5; 9 nucleotides align to TRBD1. Germline assignment: CDR1 MNHEY and CDR2 SVGEGT. V dropped 6 bases and J dropped 5; count of bases not matched to a gene: 7. This CDR3 spans 14 amino acids. This CDR3 is CASSGQGIWETQYF. The CDR3 bases are TGTGCCAGCAGCGGACAGGGGATTTGGGAGACCCAGTACTTC.

The chain joins TRBV28 to TRBJ1-2; no clear D. V gave up 1 base and J gave up 6 bases, with 21 bases separating them. The CDR3 runs to 17 residues. In germline, CDR1 is MDHEN, CDR2 SYDVKM. The chain's CDR3 is CASSLSWVRETSNGYTF. The CDR3, as DNA: TGTGCCAGCAGTTTATCCTGGGTCCGGGAGACTTCTAATGGCTACACCTTC.

This clone was found once. This chain connects TRBV6-1 to TRBJ1-2; 9 bases are shared with TRBD1. Germline CDR1 and CDR2: MNHNS and SASEGT. The length of the CDR3 is 14 residues. V shed 0 bases, J shed 8 bases, and the junction held 4 bases outside the gene matches. This CDR3 is CASSEAFGQGGYTF. In DNA form, the CDR3 reads TGTGCCAGCAGTGAAGCCTTTGGACAGGGGGGCTACACCTTC.

The chain recombines TRBV3-1 (or the pseudogene TRBV3-2) with TRBJ2-2; a weak D match, TRBD2 (6 bases). The germline V gene has CDR1 LGHDT and CDR2 YNNKEL (reference sequence). This CDR3 has 16 residues. The V end was cut by 5 bases, the J end by 1 base, with 14 bases between. The DNA for the CDR3 is TGTGCCAGCAGCACACCTTTGGGACTGAACACCGGGGAGCTGTTTTTT. Residues: CASSTPLGLNTGELFF.

The CDR3 bases are TGTGCCAGCAGTACCTCGGGAGTCTACGAGCAGTACTTC. The encoded protein is CASSTSGVYEQYF. The V and J genes are TRBV6-5 and TRBJ2-7; TRBD2 is a possible D gene (6 bases). Trimming removed 5 bases from V and 3 bases from J, with 11 bases in between. The CDR3 consists of 13 residues. Germline V CDR1 and CDR2: MNHEY, SVGAGI.

This clone was seen more than once but under ten times. The CDR3 coding sequence is TGTGCCAGCAGTTACACAGGGGGGATGAGCAATCAGCCCCAGCATTTT. It encodes CASSYTGGMSNQPQHF. This sequence joins TRBV6-2 or TRBV6-3 and TRBJ1-5, with 8 bases matching TRBD1. In germline, CDR1 is MNHEY, CDR2 SVGEGT. The CDR3 has 16 amino acids. Unmatched junction bases numbered 4, after V lost 2 bases and J lost 1 base.

V gene TRBV6-6 combines with J gene TRBJ2-7; TRBD2 matches 9 bases. Germline V gene data show CDR1 as MNHNY and CDR2 as SVGAGI (reference sequence). V lost 5 bases, J lost 2 bases, and 10 bases stayed unmatched. There are 16 residues in the CDR3. The chain's CDR3 is CASSKDIAGATYEQYF. In nucleotides, the CDR3 is TGTGCCAGCAGTAAGGACATAGCGGGGGCCACCTACGAGCAGTACTTC.

The chain uses TRBV19 and TRBJ2-6; 10 nucleotides agree with TRBD2. Germline trimming cut 4 bases from V and 1 base from J; bases unmatched to any gene: 7. The germline V gene has CDR1 LNHDA and CDR2 SQIVND (reference sequence). The CDR3 covers 18 residues. CDR3 loop: CASSRASGSWSGANVLTF. CDR3 in DNA: TGTGCCAGTAGTAGGGCTAGCGGGAGTTGGTCTGGGGCCAACGTCCTGACTTTC.